In this sample, the clone carrying this T cell receptor (beta chain) turned up a few times. The antigen remains undetermined. This entry comes from a study of T cells after yellow fever vaccination. Study-level information: When fractions had low cell numbers, they were prepared with SMART-Seq v4 Ultra Low Input.

V was cut by 0 bases and J by 5 bases, with 23 bases left in between. The CDR3 runs to 18 residues. Germline V lookup: CDR1 MGHDK, CDR2 SYGVNS. The TCR cDNA carried a universal primer site and UMIs from 5'RACE template switching. TCRdb analysed the 5' RACE reads with MiXCR anew, one entry per CDR3 protein. The sample carries roughly 340,000 distinct CDR3 sequences, 7.5% to 9% recorded once. Study-level findings and limits: The bulk population could contribute abundant contaminating clonotypes to FACS-sorted repertoires. Subsequent booster samples again held most clones from primary vaccination (96% CD4, 85% to 90% CD8).

The clonotype originates from a man aged 18 to 30 who received the YFV17D yellow fever vaccine. The genes are TRBV25-1 and TRBJ2-7; the D is unclear. Specimen: PBMCs, collected on the day of the first yellow fever vaccination. In DNA, the CDR3 is TGTGCCAGCAGTGAATATTTACCCTCCGGTGGAACACTACACGAGCAGTACTTC. It is translated as CASSEYLPSGGTLHEQYF.